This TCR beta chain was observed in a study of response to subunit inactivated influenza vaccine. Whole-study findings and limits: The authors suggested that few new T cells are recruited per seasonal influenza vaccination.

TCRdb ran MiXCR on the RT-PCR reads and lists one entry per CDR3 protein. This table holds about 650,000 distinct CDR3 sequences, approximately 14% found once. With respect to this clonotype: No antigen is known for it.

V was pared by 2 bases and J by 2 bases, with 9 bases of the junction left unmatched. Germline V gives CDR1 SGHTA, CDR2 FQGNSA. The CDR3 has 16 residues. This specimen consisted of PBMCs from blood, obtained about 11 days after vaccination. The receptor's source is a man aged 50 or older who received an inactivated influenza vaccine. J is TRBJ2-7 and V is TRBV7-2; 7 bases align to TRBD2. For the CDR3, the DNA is TGTGCCAGCAGCTTATCGGTGGGAGGGGCCCCCTACGAGCAGTACTTC. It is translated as CASSLSVGGAPYEQYF.